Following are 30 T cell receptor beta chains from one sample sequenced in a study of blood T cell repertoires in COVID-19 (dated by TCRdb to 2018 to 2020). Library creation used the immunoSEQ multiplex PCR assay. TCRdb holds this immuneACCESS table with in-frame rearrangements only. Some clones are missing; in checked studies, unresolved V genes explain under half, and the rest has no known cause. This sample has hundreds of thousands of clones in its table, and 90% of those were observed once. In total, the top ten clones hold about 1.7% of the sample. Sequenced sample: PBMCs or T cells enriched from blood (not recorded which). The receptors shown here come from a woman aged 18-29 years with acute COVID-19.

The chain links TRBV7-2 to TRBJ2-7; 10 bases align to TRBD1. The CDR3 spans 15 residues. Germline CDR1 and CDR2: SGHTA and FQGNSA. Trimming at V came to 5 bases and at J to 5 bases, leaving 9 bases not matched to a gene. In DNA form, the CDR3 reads TGTGCCAGCAGCCACCGACAGGGGGCAAAGGACGAGCAGTACTTC. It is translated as CASSHRQGAKDEQYF.

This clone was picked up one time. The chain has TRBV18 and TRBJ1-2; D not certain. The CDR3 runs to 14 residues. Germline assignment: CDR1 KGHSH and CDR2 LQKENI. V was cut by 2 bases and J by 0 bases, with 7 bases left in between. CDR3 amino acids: CASSPARANYGYTF. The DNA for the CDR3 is TGTGCCAGCTCACCAGCACGCGCTAACTATGGCTACACCTTC.

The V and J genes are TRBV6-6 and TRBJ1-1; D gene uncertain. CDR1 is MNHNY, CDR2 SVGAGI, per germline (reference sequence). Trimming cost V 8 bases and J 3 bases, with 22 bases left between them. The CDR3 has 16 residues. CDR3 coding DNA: TGTGCCAGCCTTACCGGGGTGGGGATGAGTCACACTGAAGCTTTCTTT. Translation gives CASLTGVGMSHTEAFF.

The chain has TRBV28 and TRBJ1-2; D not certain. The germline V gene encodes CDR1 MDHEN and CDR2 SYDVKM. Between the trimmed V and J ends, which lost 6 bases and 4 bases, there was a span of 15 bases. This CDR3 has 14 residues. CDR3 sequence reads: CASSSLLGSYGYTF. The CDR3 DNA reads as TGTGCCAGCAGCAGTTTATTGGGGAGCTATGGCTACACCTTC.

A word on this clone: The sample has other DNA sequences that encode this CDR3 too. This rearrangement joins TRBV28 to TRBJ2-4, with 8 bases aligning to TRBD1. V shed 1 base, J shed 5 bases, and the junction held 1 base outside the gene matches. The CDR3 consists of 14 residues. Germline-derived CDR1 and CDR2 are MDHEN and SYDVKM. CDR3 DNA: TGTGCCAGCAGTTTATCAGGGGGCGAAAACATTCAGTACTTC. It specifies CASSLSGGENIQYF. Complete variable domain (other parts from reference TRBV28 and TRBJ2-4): DVKVTQSSRYLVKRTGEKVFLECVQDMDHENMFWYRQDPGLGLRLIYFSYDVKMKEKGDIPEGYSVSREKKERFSLILESASTNQTSMYLCASSLSGGENIQYFGAGTRLSVL.

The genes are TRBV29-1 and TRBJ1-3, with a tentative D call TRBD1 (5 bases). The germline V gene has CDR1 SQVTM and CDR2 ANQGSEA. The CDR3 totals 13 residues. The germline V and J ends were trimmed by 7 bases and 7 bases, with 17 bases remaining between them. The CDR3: CSATRPEGNTIYF. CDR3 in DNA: TGCAGCGCCACCCGACCGGAGGGGAACACCATATATTTT. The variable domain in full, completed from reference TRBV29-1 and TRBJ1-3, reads SAVISQKPSRDICQRGTSLTIQCQVDSQVTMMFWYRQQPGQSLTLIATANQGSEATYESGFVIDKFPISRPNLTFSTLTVSNMSPEDSSIYLCSATRPEGNTIYFGEGSWLTVV.

The DNA for the CDR3 is TGTGCCAGCAGCTTGGGAGGGCACTTGAACACTGAAGCTTTCTTT. This encodes CASSLGGHLNTEAFF. This chain links TRBV5-5 with TRBJ1-1, with D unresolved. CDR3 size: 15 residues. Germline V gene data show CDR1 as SGHKS and CDR2 as YYEKEE (reference sequence). Trimming removed 0 bases from V and 0 bases from J, with 9 bases in between. The full variable domain, in which reference TRBV5-5 and TRBJ1-1 provide the parts outside the CDR3, is DAGVTQSPTHLIKTRGQQVTLRCSPISGHKSVSWYQQVLGQGPQFIFQYYEKEERGRGNFPDRFSARQFPNYSSELNVNALLLGDSALYLCASSLGGHLNTEAFFGQGTRLTVV.

CDR3 DNA: TGTGCCAGCAGTGAACGGTCGCTAGCCAAAAACATTCAGTACTTC. This sequence encodes CASSERSLAKNIQYF. The rearrangement links TRBV6-1 to TRBJ2-4; D remains ambiguous. V was trimmed by 2 bases and J by 0 bases, leaving 8 bases between them. The CDR3 extends over 15 amino acids. The V gene's germline CDR1 is MNHNS and CDR2 SASEGT.

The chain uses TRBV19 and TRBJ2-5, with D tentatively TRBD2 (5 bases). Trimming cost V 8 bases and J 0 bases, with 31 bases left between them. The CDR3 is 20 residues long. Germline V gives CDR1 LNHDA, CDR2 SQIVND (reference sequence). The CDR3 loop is CASGTRRYTYDRIDQETQYF. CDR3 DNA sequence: TGTGCCAGTGGAACTAGGCGTTACACATATGATCGAATCGACCAAGAGACCCAGTACTTC.

CDR3 in amino acids: CASSWGLYEQYF. As DNA, the CDR3 is TGTGCCAGCAGCTGGGGACTGTACGAGCAGTACTTC. This chain joins TRBV7-8 and TRBJ2-7; maybe TRBD2 (6 bases). CDR1 and CDR2 (germline): SGHVS, FQNEAQ. This CDR3 has 12 amino acids. Trimming shortened V by 4 bases and J by 4 bases, and 8 bases separated the two germline ends.

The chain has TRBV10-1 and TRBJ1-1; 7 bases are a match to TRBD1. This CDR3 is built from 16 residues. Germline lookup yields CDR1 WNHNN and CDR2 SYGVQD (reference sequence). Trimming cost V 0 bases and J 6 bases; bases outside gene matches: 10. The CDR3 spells CASSESWTGFLPEAFF. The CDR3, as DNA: TGCGCCAGCAGTGAGTCCTGGACAGGCTTTTTACCTGAAGCTTTCTTT.

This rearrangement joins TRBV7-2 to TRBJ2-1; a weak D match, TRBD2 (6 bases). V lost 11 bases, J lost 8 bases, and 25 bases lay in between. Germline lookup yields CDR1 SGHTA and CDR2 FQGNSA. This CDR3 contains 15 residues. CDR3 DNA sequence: TGTGCCCTGGGCAGGGCCGTCCACGGAGGGGATGAGCAGTTCTTC. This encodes CALGRAVHGGDEQFF.

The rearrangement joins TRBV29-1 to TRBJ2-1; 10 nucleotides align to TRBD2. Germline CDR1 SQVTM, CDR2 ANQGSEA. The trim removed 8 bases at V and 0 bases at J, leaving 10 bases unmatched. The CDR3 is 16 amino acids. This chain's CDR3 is CSHTAAGGPSYNEQFF. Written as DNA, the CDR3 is TGCAGCCATACAGCAGCGGGAGGGCCCTCCTACAATGAGCAGTTCTTC.

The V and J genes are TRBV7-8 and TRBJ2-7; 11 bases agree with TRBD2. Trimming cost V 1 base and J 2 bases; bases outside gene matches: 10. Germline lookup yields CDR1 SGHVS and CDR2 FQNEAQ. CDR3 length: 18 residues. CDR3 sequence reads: CASSLGRASGRLTYEQYF. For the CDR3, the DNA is TGTGCCAGCAGCTTAGGGAGGGCTAGCGGGAGGTTGACCTACGAGCAGTACTTC.

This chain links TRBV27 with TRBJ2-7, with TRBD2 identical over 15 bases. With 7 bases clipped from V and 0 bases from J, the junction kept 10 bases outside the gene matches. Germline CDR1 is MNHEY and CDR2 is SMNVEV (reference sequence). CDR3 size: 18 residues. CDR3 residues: CASTPVGLAGGHSYEQYF. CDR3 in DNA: TGTGCCAGCACCCCAGTGGGACTAGCGGGAGGTCACTCCTACGAGCAGTACTTC.

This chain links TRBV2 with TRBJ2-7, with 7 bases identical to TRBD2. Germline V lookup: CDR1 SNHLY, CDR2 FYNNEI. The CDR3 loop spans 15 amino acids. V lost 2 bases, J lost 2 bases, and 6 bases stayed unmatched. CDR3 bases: TGTGCCAGCAGTGAACCGGGGGGAACAGCCTACGAGCAGTACTTC. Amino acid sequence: CASSEPGGTAYEQYF.

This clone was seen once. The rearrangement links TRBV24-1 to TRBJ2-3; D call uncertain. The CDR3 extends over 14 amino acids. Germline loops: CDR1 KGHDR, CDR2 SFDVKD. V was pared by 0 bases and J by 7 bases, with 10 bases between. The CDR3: CATSDLSRSYTQYF. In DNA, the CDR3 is TGTGCCACCAGTGATTTGTCTAGAAGCTATACGCAGTATTTT.

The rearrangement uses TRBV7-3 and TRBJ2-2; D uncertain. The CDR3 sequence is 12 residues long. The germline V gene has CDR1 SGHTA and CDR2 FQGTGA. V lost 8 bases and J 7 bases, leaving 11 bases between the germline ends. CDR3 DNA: TGTGCCAGCTCCCCTTACGGCGGGGAGCTGTTTTTT. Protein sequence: CASSPYGGELFF.

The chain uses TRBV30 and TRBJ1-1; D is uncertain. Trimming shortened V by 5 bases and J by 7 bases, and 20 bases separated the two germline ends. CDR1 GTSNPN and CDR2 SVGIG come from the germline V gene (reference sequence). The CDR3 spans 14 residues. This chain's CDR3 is CAWAQDNSPVEAFF. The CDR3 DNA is TGTGCCTGGGCTCAGGATAACAGTCCCGTTGAAGCTTTCTTT.

CDR3 DNA: TGTGCCAGCAGCTCCCGGGGTAGTGATGGCACCGGGGAGCTGTTTTTT. Translated: CASSSRGSDGTGELFF. The chain links TRBV11-2 to TRBJ2-2; a possible D gene is TRBD2 (5 bases). Germline V gene data show CDR1 as SGHAT and CDR2 as FQNNGV. This CDR3 contains 16 residues. Deletions cut 4 bases from V and 4 bases from J, with 16 bases between. Combining the CDR3 with reference TRBV11-2 and TRBJ2-2 gives the whole variable domain EAGVAQSPRYKIIEKRQSVAFWCNPISGHATLYWYQQILGQGPKLLIQFQNNGVVDDSQLPKDRFSAERLKGVDSTLKIQPAKLEDSAVYLCASSSRGSDGTGELFFGEGSRLTVL.

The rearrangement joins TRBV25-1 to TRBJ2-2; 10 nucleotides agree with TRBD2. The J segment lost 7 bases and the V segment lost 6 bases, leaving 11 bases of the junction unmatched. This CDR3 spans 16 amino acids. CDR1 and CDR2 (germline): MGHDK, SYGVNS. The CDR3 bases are TGTGCCAGCAGCCGACCAGCGGGAGGGCCTTACGGGGAGCTGTTTTTT. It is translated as CASSRPAGGPYGELFF.

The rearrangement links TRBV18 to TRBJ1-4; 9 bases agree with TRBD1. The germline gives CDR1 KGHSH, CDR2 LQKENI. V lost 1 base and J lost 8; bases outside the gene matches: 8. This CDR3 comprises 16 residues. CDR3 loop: CASSPRQGQGDEKLFF. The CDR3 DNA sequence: TGTGCCAGCTCACCACGGCAGGGACAGGGAGACGAAAAACTGTTTTTT.

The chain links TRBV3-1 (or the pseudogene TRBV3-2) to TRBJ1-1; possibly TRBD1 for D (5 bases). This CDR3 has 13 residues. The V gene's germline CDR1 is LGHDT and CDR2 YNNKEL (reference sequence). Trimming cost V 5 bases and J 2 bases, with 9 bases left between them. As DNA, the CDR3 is TGTGCCAGCAGCTACAGGCTTAACACTGAAGCTTTCTTT. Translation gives CASSYRLNTEAFF.

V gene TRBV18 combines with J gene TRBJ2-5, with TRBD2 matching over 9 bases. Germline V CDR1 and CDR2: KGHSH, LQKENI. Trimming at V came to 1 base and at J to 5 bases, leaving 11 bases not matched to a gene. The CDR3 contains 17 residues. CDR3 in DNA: TGTGCCAGCTCACCACTTAGCGGGAGCATAGTAGCCGAGACCCAGTACTTC. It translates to CASSPLSGSIVAETQYF.

The CDR3 is CASSGLAGSTDTQYF. In DNA form, the CDR3 reads TGTGCCAGCAGCGGACTAGCGGGAAGCACAGATACGCAGTATTTT. V usage is TRBV3-1 (or the pseudogene TRBV3-2) and J usage is TRBJ2-3; 12 bases fit TRBD2. The CDR3 extends over 15 amino acids. The trim removed 5 bases at V and 0 bases at J, leaving 0 bases unmatched. The germline V gene encodes CDR1 LGHDT and CDR2 YNNKEL (reference sequence).

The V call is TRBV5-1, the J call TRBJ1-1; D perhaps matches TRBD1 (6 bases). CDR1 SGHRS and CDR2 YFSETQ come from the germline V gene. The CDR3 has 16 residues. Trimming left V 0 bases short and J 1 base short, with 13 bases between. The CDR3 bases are TGCGCCAGCAGCTTGGATGGACAGCTAGGGAACACTGAAGCTTTCTTT. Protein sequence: CASSLDGQLGNTEAFF.

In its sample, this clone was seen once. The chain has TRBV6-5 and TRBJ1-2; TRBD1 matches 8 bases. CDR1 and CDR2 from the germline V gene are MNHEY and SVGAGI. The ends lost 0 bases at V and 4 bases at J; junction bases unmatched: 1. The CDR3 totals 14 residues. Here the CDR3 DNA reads TGTGCCAGCAGTTACTCGACAGGGGCCTATGGCTACACCTTC. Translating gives CASSYSTGAYGYTF.

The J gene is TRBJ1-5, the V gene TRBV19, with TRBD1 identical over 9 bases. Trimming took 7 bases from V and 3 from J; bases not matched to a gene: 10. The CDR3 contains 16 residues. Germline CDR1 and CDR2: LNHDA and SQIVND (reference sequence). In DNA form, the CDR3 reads TGTGCCAGTACCTCACCGGGACAGGGCCTCAATCAGCCCCAGCATTTT. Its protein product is CASTSPGQGLNQPQHF. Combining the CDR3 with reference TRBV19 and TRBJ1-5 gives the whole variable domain DGGITQSPKYLFRKEGQNVTLSCEQNLNHDAMYWYRQDPGQGLRLIYYSQIVNDFQKGDIAEGYSVSREKKESFPLTVTSAQKNPTAFYLCASTSPGQGLNQPQHFGDGTRLSIL.

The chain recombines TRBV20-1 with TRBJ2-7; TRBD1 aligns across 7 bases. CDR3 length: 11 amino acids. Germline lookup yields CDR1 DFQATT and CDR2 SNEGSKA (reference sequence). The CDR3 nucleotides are TGCAGCATACAGGGGCGGAACGAGCAGTACTTC. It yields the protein CSIQGRNEQYF.

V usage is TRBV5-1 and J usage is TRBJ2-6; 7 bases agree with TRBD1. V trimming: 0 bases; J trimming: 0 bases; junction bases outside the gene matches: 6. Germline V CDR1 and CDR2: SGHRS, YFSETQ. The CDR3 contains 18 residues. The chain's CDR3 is CASSLAGTANSGANVLTF. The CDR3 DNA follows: TGCGCCAGCAGCTTGGCTGGGACAGCGAACTCTGGGGCCAACGTCCTGACTTTC.